This is a list of T cell receptor beta chains from one sample in a study of T cell changes during pregnancy in multiple sclerosis. Produced via immunoSEQ multiplex PCR; TCRdb's table is partial and in-frame only. The top ten hold approximately 2% of the sample, which has tens of thousands of clones, 80% to 95% seen once. Source: peripheral blood, taken in the second trimester of pregnancy. These receptors all stem from a female donor with multiple sclerosis, enrolled in a pregnancy study. The CDR3 runs from the conserved cysteine through the conserved F or W. The D gene is left open where the match is weak. Rows give clone size only sometimes, using once, few, many, or a class for an expanded clone.

j_call: TRBJ2-1; clone_size: NA; v_call: TRBV5-6; d_call: TRBD2; cdr3_nt: TGTGCCAGCGCCATAATCGGGACTAGCGGGGGCAATGAGCAGTTCTTC; cdr3_aa: CASAIIGTSGGNEQFF
j_call: TRBJ2-5; clone_size: NA; v_call: TRBV27; d_call: TRBD1; cdr3_nt: TGTGCCAGCTGGTCAGGGGGCTTGGAGACCCAGTACTTC; cdr3_aa: CASWSGGLETQYF
j_call: TRBJ1-3; clone_size: once; v_call: TRBV29-1; d_call: NA; cdr3_nt: TGCAGCGTCGCCGGACATCCTGGAAACACCATATATTTT; cdr3_aa: CSVAGHPGNTIYF
j_call: TRBJ2-7; clone_size: NA; v_call: TRBV15; d_call: NA; cdr3_nt: TGTGCCACCAGCAGAGGTGGGCTTCCCTACGAGCAGTACTTC; cdr3_aa: CATSRGGLPYEQYF
j_call: TRBJ1-5; clone_size: NA; v_call: TRBV5-8; d_call: NA; cdr3_nt: TGTGCCAGCAGTTTTCGGGTGCCGGCGGGCCTCCGGAATTTT; cdr3_aa: CASSFRVPAGLRNF
j_call: TRBJ1-5; clone_size: NA; v_call: TRBV27; d_call: TRBD1; cdr3_nt: TGTGCCAGCTCACGGGACAGACATCAGCCCCAGCATTTT; cdr3_aa: CASSRDRHQPQHF
j_call: TRBJ1-1; clone_size: NA; v_call: TRBV2; d_call: NA; cdr3_nt: TGTGCCAGCCGGCCCAGGCCGTGGGTGGGAGACACTGAAGCTTTCTTT; cdr3_aa: CASRPRPWVGDTEAFF
j_call: TRBJ2-1; clone_size: NA; v_call: TRBV18; d_call: TRBD2; cdr3_nt: TGTGCCAGCTCCCGGACTAGCGGAACCTACAATGAGCAGTTCTTC; cdr3_aa: CASSRTSGTYNEQFF
j_call: TRBJ2-3; clone_size: NA; v_call: TRBV28; d_call: TRBD2; cdr3_nt: TGTGCCAGCAGTTTAGGCGGGAGTACAGATACGCAGTATTTT; cdr3_aa: CASSLGGSTDTQYF
j_call: TRBJ2-5; clone_size: once; v_call: TRBV9; d_call: TRBD2; cdr3_nt: TGTGCCAGCAGCCCCCGAGCGGGGGTCCAAGAGACCCAGTACTTC; cdr3_aa: CASSPRAGVQETQYF
j_call: TRBJ2-1; clone_size: NA; v_call: TRBV5-6; d_call: TRBD2; cdr3_nt: TGTGCCAGCAGCCTAAGAGCGGGAGTGGCGTACAATGAGCAGTTCTTC; cdr3_aa: CASSLRAGVAYNEQFF
j_call: TRBJ2-1; clone_size: NA; v_call: TRBV6-4; d_call: TRBD2; cdr3_nt: TGTGCCAGCAGTGAGATCGGGGGGGGGAATAATGAGCAGTTCTTC; cdr3_aa: CASSEIGGGNNEQFF
j_call: TRBJ2-7; clone_size: NA; v_call: TRBV5-6; d_call: NA; cdr3_nt: TGTGCCAGCAGCTTGCGAGGATTAGCCTACGAGCAGTACTTC; cdr3_aa: CASSLRGLAYEQYF
j_call: TRBJ1-5; clone_size: NA; v_call: TRBV7-8; d_call: TRBD1; cdr3_nt: TGTGCCAGCAGCTTAGATCAGGGGGCCAATCAGCCCCAGCATTTT; cdr3_aa: CASSLDQGANQPQHF
j_call: TRBJ1-4; clone_size: NA; v_call: TRBV2; d_call: TRBD1; cdr3_nt: TGTGCCAGCAGGGATACAGGGGTAAATGAAAAACTGTTTTTT; cdr3_aa: CASRDTGVNEKLFF
j_call: TRBJ2-7; clone_size: NA; v_call: TRBV7-2; d_call: TRBD2; cdr3_nt: TGTGCCAGCAGGCCTAGCGGGAGAATCGGGCTTGACGAGCAGTACTTC; cdr3_aa: CASRPSGRIGLDEQYF
j_call: TRBJ1-1; clone_size: NA; v_call: TRBV10-3; d_call: NA; cdr3_nt: TGTGCCATCAGTGCAAAACCCGGTCAGGGAACTGAAGCTTTCTTT; cdr3_aa: CAISAKPGQGTEAFF
j_call: TRBJ2-7; clone_size: few; v_call: TRBV19; d_call: NA; cdr3_nt: TGTGCCACCTCACGAGTATCGGGGAGTACGCTAGAGCAGTACTTC; cdr3_aa: CATSRVSGSTLEQYF
j_call: TRBJ2-1; clone_size: NA; v_call: TRBV7-9; d_call: NA; cdr3_nt: TGTGCCAGCAGCTTAGCGGGCAGGGCGAATGAGCAGTTCTTC; cdr3_aa: CASSLAGRANEQFF
j_call: TRBJ2-1; clone_size: NA; v_call: TRBV5-3; d_call: NA; cdr3_nt: TGTGCCAGAAGCTTGGCGGGCTCCTACAATGAGCAGTTCTTC; cdr3_aa: CARSLAGSYNEQFF
j_call: TRBJ1-2; clone_size: NA; v_call: TRBV7-3; d_call: NA; cdr3_nt: TGTGCCAGCAGCCCCACCGACAACGACGGCTCTGGAGGCTACACCTTC; cdr3_aa: CASSPTDNDGSGGYTF
j_call: TRBJ2-1; clone_size: once; v_call: TRBV19; d_call: NA; cdr3_nt: TGTGCCCGATACTCAGCGCAGGGTAGGTCCTACAATGAGCAGTTCTTC; cdr3_aa: CARYSAQGRSYNEQFF
j_call: TRBJ2-6; clone_size: NA; v_call: TRBV19; d_call: NA; cdr3_nt: TGTGCCAGTAGTATCCAGGGATTCTCTGGGGCCAACGTCCTGACTTTC; cdr3_aa: CASSIQGFSGANVLTF
j_call: TRBJ1-5; clone_size: once; v_call: TRBV6-6; d_call: NA; cdr3_nt: TGTGCCAGCAGCCGACAAGGGGGAGAGGGCCAGCCCCAGCATTTT; cdr3_aa: CASSRQGGEGQPQHF
j_call: TRBJ2-7; clone_size: NA; v_call: TRBV11-1; d_call: NA; cdr3_nt: TGTGCCAGCAGCTTATTGTACAGGGTCGACGAGCAGTACTTC; cdr3_aa: CASSLLYRVDEQYF
j_call: TRBJ2-6; clone_size: NA; v_call: TRBV5-1; d_call: NA; cdr3_nt: TGCGCCAGCAGCCCGGGACATAGCTCTGGGGCCAACGTCCTGACTTTC; cdr3_aa: CASSPGHSSGANVLTF
j_call: TRBJ1-6; clone_size: NA; v_call: TRBV28; d_call: NA; cdr3_nt: TGTGCCAGCAGTTTATTTTTCCAGGGTAGCTCCTATAATTCACCCCTCCACTTT; cdr3_aa: CASSLFFQGSSYNSPLHF
j_call: TRBJ2-1; clone_size: NA; v_call: TRBV2; d_call: TRBD2; cdr3_nt: TGTGCCAGCAGCCCCCATTTTCCTAGCGGGGTATACAATGAGCAGTTCTTC; cdr3_aa: CASSPHFPSGVYNEQFF
j_call: TRBJ2-3; clone_size: NA; v_call: TRBV6-4; d_call: NA; cdr3_nt: TGTGCCAGCAGTCCTTCAGATACGCAGTATTTT; cdr3_aa: CASSPSDTQYF
j_call: TRBJ2-7; clone_size: NA; v_call: TRBV27; d_call: NA; cdr3_nt: TGTGCCAGCAGTTTCCGGCAGGAAAGCTACGAGCAGTACTTC; cdr3_aa: CASSFRQESYEQYF